Presented here are 6 T cell receptor beta chains from one specimen sequenced in a study of blood T cell repertoires in COVID-19. The table came from immunoSEQ multiplex PCR; TCRdb's copy has only in-frame clones and leaves some out. In the table there are 300,000 to 350,000 clones, about 90% of which are singletons. The sequenced sample was PBMCs or T cells enriched from blood (not recorded which). These receptors were collected from a woman aged 25 to 39 who had recovered from COVID-19.

J is TRBJ1-6 and V is TRBV6-5; 9 bases line up with TRBD1. The CDR3 extends over 14 amino acids. Germline CDR1 reads MNHEY; CDR2 reads SVGAGI. Trimming at V came to 2 bases and at J to 13 bases, leaving 6 bases not matched to a gene. CDR3 protein: CASSYRDRARPLHF. The DNA of the CDR3 is TGTGCCAGCAGTTACCGGGACAGGGCGAGGCCCCTCCACTTT.

This chain connects TRBV7-9 to TRBJ2-7; 10 positions agree with TRBD1. J gave up 3 bases and V 5 bases, and 4 bases lay outside the gene matches. Germline CDR1 is SEHNR and CDR2 is FQNEAQ (reference sequence). CDR3 size: 14 residues. The CDR3 here is CASSPRTGGYEQYF. The CDR3 DNA reads as TGTGCCAGCAGCCCGAGGACAGGGGGCTACGAGCAGTACTTC.

This clone came up once. This chain joins TRBV28 and TRBJ1-3, with TRBD1 matching 8 bases. The CDR3 is made up of 18 amino acids. Germline values: CDR1 MDHEN, CDR2 SYDVKM. V shed 5 bases, J shed 4 bases, and the junction held 16 bases outside the gene matches. The CDR3 sequence is CASSRTRTGRIRGNTIYF. The CDR3 DNA reads TGTGCCAGCAGTCGGACCCGGACAGGGCGAATACGCGGAAACACCATATATTTT.

The chain combines TRBV5-4 with TRBJ2-5; tentatively, D is TRBD1 (6 bases). CDR1 is SGHNT, CDR2 YYREEE, per germline (reference sequence). V was cut by 4 bases and J by 5 bases, with 21 bases left in between. There are 16 residues in the CDR3. The CDR3 sequence: CASSPPSGTPAETQYF. The CDR3 nucleotides read TGTGCCAGCAGCCCGCCTTCCGGGACACCGGCGGAGACCCAGTACTTC.

This rearrangement joins TRBV6-2 or TRBV6-3 to TRBJ2-7; maybe TRBD2 (5 bases). V was pared by 6 bases and J by 5 bases, with 17 bases between. This CDR3 has 14 residues. The germline V gene has CDR1 MNHEY and CDR2 SVGEGT. The CDR3, as DNA: TGTGCCAGCAGCCTTCCCCGGGAAAAGAACGAGCAGTACTTC. This encodes CASSLPREKNEQYF.

This clone appeared a single time. Compared with germline, one end of the junction differs, possibly owing to a read error. CDR3 sequence (DNA): TGTGTCAGCAGCCAAGGGACTGCCCGATCCTACGAGCAGTACTTC. It translates to CVSSQGTARSYEQYF. J is TRBJ2-7 and V is TRBV3-1 (or the pseudogene TRBV3-2), with D tentatively TRBD2 (6 bases). CDR1 and CDR2 (germline): LGHDT, YNNKEL (reference sequence). This CDR3 has 15 residues.